This TCR beta chain emerged from a study of cytomegalovirus exposure and HLA in healthy donors. Notes on the study in general: Donor immune exposure was known only as CMV serostatus. Cytomegalovirus association was assigned to more than 150 TCR beta chains. Previous analysis showed most TCR beta V segments were productive about 87% or about 30% of the time.

The table lists this clone with a few counts. Its antigen is as yet unknown. PCR involved 60 Vbeta and 13 Jbeta primers. TCRdb's copy holds only in-frame clones and misses some; the assay was immunoSEQ multiplex PCR. The sample has under 150,000 clones, approximately 79% seen once. CDR3 size: 13 residues. V was clipped by 4 bases and J by 3 bases; unmatched bases: 2. CDR1 and CDR2 from the germline V gene are SGHNT and YYREEE (reference sequence). Sequenced material: PBMCs. The chain is built from TRBV5-4 and TRBJ1-2; 8 bases are a match to TRBD1. The clonotype originates from a woman aged 30 to 39 in good health and CMV-seronegative. CDR3 sequence (DNA): TGTGCCAGCAGCGACAGGGGAGACTATGGCTACACCTTC. Its translation is CASSDRGDYGYTF. Based on the CDR3 plus reference TRBV5-4 and TRBJ1-2, the full variable domain is ETGVTQSPTHLIKTRGQQVTLRCSSQSGHNTVSWYQQALGQGPQFIFQYYREEENGRGNFPPRFSGLQFPNYSSELNVNALELDDSALYLCASSDRGDYGYTFGSGTRLTVV.